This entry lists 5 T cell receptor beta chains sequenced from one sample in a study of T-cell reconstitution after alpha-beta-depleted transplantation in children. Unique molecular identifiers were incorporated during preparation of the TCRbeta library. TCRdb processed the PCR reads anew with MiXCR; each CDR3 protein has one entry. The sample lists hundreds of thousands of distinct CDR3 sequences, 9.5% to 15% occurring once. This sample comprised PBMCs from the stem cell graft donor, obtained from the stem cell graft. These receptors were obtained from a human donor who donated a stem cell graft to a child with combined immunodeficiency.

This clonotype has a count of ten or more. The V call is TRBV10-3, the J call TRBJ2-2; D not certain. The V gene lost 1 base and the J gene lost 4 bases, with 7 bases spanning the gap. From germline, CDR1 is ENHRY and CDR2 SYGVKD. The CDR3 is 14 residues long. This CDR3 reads CAISEWISTGELFF. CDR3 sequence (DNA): TGTGCCATCAGTGAGTGGATCTCCACCGGGGAGCTGTTTTTT.

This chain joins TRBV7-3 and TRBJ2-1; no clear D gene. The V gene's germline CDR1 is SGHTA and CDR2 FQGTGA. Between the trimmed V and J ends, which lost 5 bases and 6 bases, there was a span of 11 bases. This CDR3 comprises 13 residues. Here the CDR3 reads CASSPPGVNEQFF. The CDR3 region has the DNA TGTGCCAGCAGCCCCCCCGGAGTCAATGAGCAGTTCTTC. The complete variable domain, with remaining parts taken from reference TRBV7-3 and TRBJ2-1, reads GAGVSQTPSNKVTEKGKYVELRCDPISGHTALYWYRQSLGQGPEFLIYFQGTGAADDSGLPNDRFFAVRPEGSVSTLKIQRTERGDSAVYLCASSPPGVNEQFFGPGTRLTVL.

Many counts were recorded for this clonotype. Written as DNA, the CDR3 is TGCGCCAGCAGCCAAGTGCAGGGTCCCTCCTACGAGCAGTACTTC. Protein sequence: CASSQVQGPSYEQYF. The chain has TRBV4-1 and TRBJ2-7; D may be TRBD1 (5 bases). The CDR3 spans 15 residues. Germline V lookup: CDR1 MGHRA, CDR2 YSYEKL. V was pared by 1 base and J by 0 bases, with 10 bases between.

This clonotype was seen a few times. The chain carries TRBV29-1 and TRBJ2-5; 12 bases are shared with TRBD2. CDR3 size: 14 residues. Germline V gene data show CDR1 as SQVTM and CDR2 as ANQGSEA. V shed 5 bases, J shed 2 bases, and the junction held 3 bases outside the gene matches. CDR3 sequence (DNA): TGCAGCGTTACTAGCGGGGGGCAACAAGAGACCCAGTACTTC. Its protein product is CSVTSGGQQETQYF.

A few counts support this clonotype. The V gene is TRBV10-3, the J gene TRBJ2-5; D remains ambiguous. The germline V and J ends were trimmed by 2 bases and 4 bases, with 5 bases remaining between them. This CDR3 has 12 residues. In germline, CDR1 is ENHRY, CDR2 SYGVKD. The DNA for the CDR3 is TGTGCCATCAGTGAGGGGTCAGAGACCCAGTACTTC. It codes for CAISEGSETQYF.